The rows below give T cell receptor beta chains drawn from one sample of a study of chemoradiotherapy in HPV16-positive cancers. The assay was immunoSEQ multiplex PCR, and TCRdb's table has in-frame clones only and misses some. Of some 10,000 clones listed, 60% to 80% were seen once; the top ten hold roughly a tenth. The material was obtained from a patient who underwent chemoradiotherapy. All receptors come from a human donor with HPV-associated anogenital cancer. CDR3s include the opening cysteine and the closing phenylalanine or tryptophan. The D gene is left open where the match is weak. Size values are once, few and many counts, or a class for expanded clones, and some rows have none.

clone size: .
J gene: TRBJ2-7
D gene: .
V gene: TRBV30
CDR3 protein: CAWSPDIYEQYF
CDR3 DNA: TGTGCCTGGAGTCCGGACATCTACGAGCAGTACTTC

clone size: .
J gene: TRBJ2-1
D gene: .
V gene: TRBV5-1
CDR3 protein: CASSLGQNSYNEQFF
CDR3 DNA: TGCGCCAGCAGCTTGGGACAGAACTCCTACAATGAGCAGTTCTTC

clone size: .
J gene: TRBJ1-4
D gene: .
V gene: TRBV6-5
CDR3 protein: CASRAQGPDEKLFF
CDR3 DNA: TGTGCCAGCAGAGCTCAGGGGCCGGATGAAAAACTGTTTTTT

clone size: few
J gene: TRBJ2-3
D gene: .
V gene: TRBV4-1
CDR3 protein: CASSQVPGTDTQYF
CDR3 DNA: TGCGCCAGCAGCCAAGTGCCAGGGACAGATACGCAGTATTTT

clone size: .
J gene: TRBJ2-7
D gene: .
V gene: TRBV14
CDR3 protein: CASSQVGQGYYEQYF
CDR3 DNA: TGTGCCAGCAGCCAAGTAGGGCAGGGGTACTACGAGCAGTACTTC

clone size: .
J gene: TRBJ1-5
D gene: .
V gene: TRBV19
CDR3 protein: CASSGPSGQPQHF
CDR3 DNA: TGTGCCAGTAGTGGGCCCTCGGGGCAGCCCCAGCATTTT

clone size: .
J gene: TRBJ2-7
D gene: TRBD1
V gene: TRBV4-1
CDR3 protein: CASSQTQGVPSHEQYF
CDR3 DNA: TGCGCCAGCAGCCAGACACAGGGGGTTCCTTCCCACGAGCAGTACTTC

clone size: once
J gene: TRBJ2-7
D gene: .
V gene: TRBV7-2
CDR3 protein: CASSPTGAGISYEQYF
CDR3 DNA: TGTGCCAGCAGCCCTACGGGTGCGGGGATCTCCTACGAGCAGTACTTC

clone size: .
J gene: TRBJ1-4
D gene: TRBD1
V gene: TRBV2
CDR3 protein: CASSAGQGRGKLFF
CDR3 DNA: TGTGCCAGCAGTGCAGGACAGGGAAGAGGAAAACTGTTTTTT

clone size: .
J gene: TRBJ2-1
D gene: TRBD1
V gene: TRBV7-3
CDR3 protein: CASSATGGSYNEQFF
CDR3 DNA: TGTGCCAGCAGCGCGACAGGGGGCTCCTACAATGAGCAGTTCTTC

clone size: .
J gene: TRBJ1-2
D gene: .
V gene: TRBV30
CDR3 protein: CAWSASVGYTF
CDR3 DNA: TGTGCCTGGAGTGCAAGTGTCGGCTACACCTTC

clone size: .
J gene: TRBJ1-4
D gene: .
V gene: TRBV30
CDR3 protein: CAWSPRTITLNEKLFF
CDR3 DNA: TGTGCCTGGAGTCCAAGGACGATCACACTAAATGAAAAACTGTTTTTT

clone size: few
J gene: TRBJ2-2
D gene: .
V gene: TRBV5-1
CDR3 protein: CASSLDRGTGELFF
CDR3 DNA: TGCGCCAGCAGTTTGGACAGAGGGACCGGGGAGCTGTTTTTT

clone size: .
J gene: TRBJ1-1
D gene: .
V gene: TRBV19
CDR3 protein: CASSKEYKNTEAFF
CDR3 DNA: TGTGCCAGTAGTAAGGAATACAAAAACACTGAAGCTTTCTTT

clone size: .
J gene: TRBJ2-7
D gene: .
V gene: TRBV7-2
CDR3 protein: CASSLDAGGYEQYF
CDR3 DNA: TGTGCCAGCAGCTTAGATGCCGGGGGCTACGAGCAGTACTTC

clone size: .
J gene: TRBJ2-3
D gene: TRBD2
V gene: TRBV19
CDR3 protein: CASSSLAGSTDTQYF
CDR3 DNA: TGTGCCAGTAGTTCCCTAGCGGGGAGCACAGATACGCAGTATTTT

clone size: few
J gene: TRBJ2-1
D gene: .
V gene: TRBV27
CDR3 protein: CASSFPGKYNEQFF
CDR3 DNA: TGTGCCAGCAGTTTTCCAGGAAAATACAATGAGCAGTTCTTC

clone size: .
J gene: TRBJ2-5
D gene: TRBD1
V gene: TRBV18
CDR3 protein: CASSLDRAQETQYF
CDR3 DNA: TGTGCCAGCTCACTGGACAGGGCACAAGAGACCCAGTACTTC

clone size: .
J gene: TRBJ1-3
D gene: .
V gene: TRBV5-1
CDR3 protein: CASSSADQRNTIYF
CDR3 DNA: TGCGCCAGCAGCTCCGCAGACCAAAGGAACACCATATATTTT

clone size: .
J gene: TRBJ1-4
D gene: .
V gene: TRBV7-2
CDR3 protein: CASRGGSDGKLFF
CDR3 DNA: TGTGCCAGCAGAGGGGGAAGTGATGGAAAACTGTTTTTT

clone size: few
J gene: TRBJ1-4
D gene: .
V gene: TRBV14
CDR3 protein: CASSQLGGALLFF
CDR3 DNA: TGTGCCAGCAGCCAACTGGGAGGGGCATTGTTGTTTTTT

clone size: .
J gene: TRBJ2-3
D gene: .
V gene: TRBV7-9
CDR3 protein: CASIGGAGDTQYF
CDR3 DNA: TGTGCCAGCATTGGGGGGGCTGGGGATACGCAGTATTTT

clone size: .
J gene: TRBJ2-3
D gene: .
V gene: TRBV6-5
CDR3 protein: CASSSPGAADTQYF
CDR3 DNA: TGTGCCAGCAGTAGCCCCGGGGCGGCAGATACGCAGTATTTT

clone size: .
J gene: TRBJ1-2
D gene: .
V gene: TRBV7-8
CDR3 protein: CASSLDGQTRNYGYTF
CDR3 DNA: TGTGCCAGCAGCTTAGACGGACAGACAAGAAATTATGGCTACACCTTC

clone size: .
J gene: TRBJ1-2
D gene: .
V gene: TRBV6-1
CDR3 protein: CASTPGRYYGYTF
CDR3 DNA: TGTGCCAGCACTCCGGGACGGTACTATGGCTACACCTTC

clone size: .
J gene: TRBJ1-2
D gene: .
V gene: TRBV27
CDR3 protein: CASSYGPQGFNYGYTF
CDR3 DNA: TGTGCCAGCAGTTATGGCCCCCAGGGATTTAACTATGGCTACACCTTC

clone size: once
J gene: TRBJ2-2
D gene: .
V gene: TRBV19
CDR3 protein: CASSRSRGGELFF
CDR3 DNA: TGTGCCAGTAGCCGGTCGAGGGGCGGGGAGCTGTTTTTT

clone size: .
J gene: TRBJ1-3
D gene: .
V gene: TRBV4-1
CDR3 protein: CASSRGGVVNTGNTIYF
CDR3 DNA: TGCGCCAGCAGCCGCGGAGGAGTCGTGAACACTGGAAACACCATATATTTT

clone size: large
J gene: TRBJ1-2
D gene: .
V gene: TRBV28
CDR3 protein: CGLDSGEGYTF
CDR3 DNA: TGTGGGCTGGACTCTGGAGAAGGCTACACCTTC

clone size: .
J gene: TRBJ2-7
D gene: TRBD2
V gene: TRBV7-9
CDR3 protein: CASSLGGGMGTYEQYF
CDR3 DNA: TGTGCCAGCAGCTTAGGGGGAGGGATGGGGACCTACGAGCAGTACTTC

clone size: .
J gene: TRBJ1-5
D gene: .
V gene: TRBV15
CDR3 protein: CATSRDLADLSNQPQHF
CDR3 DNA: TGTGCCACCAGCAGAGATCTGGCAGACCTTAGCAATCAGCCCCAGCATTTT

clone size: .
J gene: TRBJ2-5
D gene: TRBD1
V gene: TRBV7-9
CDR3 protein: CASSPPGTAQETQYF
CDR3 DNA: TGTGCCAGCAGCCCGCCTGGGACAGCCCAAGAGACCCAGTACTTC

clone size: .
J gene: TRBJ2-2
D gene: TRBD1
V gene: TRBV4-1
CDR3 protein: CASSQRPIGTGEGTGELFF
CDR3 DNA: TGCGCCAGCAGCCAGAGGCCTATTGGGACAGGGGAGGGCACCGGGGAGCTGTTTTTT

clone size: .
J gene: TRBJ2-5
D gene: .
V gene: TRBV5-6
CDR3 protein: CASSLYRAETQYF
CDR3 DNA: TGTGCCAGCAGCTTGTACAGGGCGGAGACCCAGTACTTC

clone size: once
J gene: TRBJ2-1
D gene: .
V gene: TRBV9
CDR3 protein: CASSVREGSYNEQFF
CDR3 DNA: TGTGCCAGCAGCGTTAGAGAGGGCTCCTACAATGAGCAGTTCTTC

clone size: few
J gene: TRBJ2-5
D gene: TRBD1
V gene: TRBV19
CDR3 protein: CASSTGQGGSRTSHF
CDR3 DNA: TGTGCCAGTAGTACCGGACAGGGGGGCAGTAGGACTTCCCACTTC

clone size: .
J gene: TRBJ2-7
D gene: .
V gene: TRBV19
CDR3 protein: CATGDKFYEQYF
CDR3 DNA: TGTGCCACTGGGGACAAATTCTACGAGCAGTACTTC

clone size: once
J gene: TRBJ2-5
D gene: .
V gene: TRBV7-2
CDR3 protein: CASSLGYRVGETQYF
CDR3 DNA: TGTGCCAGCAGCTTAGGATATCGGGTAGGGGAGACCCAGTACTTC

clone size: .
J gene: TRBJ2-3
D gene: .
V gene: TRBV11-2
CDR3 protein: CASSLARRSPDTQYF
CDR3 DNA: TGTGCCAGCAGCTTAGCCCGCAGATCACCAGATACGCAGTATTTT

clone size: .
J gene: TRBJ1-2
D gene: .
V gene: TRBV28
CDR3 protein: CASSSFSTEQLNYGYTF
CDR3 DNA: TGTGCCAGCAGTTCGTTTTCTACAGAACAACTGAACTATGGCTACACCTTC

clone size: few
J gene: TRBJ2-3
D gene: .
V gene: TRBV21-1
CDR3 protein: CASSKRCGGGVDTQYF
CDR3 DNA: TGTGCCAGCAGCAAAAGATGCGGGGGCGGGGTAGATACGCAGTATTTT

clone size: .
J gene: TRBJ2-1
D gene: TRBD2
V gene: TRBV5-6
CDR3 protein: CASSQGWGLAGFDNEQFF
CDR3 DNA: TGTGCCAGCAGCCAAGGATGGGGACTAGCGGGTTTTGACAATGAGCAGTTCTTC

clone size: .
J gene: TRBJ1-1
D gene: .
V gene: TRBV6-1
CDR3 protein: CASSGHPTEAFF
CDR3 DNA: TGTGCCAGCAGTGGACACCCCACTGAAGCTTTCTTT

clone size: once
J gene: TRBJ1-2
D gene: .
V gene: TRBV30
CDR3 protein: CAWSDRFNYGYTF
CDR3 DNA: TGTGCCTGGAGTGACAGGTTTAACTATGGCTACACCTTC

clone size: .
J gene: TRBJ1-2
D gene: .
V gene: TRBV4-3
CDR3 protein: CASSQDSIGVYGYTF
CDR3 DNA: TGCGCCAGCAGCCAAGATTCCATCGGGGTTTATGGCTACACCTTC

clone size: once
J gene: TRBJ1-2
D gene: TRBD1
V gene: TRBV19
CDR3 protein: CASSIGQGGGYTF
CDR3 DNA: TGTGCCAGTAGTATCGGACAGGGCGGTGGCTACACCTTC

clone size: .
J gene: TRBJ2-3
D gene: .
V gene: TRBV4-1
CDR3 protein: CASSQDTADTQYF
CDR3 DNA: TGCGCCAGCAGCCAAGATACGGCAGATACGCAGTATTTT

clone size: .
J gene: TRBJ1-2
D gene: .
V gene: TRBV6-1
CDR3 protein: CASSRAGNYGYTF
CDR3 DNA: TGTGCCAGCAGTCGAGCGGGTAACTATGGCTACACCTTC

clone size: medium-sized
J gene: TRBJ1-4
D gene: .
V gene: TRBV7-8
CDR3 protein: CASSSTGPLATNEKLFF
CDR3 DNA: TGTGCCAGCAGTTCCACAGGGCCCCTTGCAACTAATGAAAAACTGTTTTTT

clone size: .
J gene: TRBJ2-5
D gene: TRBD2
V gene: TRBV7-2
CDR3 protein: CASRRTGGDQETQYF
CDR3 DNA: TGTGCCAGCAGGCGAACGGGGGGGGACCAAGAGACCCAGTACTTC

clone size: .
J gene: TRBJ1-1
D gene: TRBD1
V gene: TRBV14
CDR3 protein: CASSQTGTNTEAFF
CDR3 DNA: TGTGCCAGCAGCCAGACAGGGACGAACACTGAAGCTTTCTTT

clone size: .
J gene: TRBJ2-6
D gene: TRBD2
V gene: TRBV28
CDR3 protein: CASSPILAGGSSGANVLTF
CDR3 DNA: TGTGCCAGCAGTCCGATACTAGCGGGGGGATCCTCTGGGGCCAACGTCCTGACTTTC

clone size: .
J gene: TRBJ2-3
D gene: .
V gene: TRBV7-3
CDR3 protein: CASSLGGLSTDTQYF
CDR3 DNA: TGTGCCAGCAGCTTAGGAGGACTGAGCACAGATACGCAGTATTTT

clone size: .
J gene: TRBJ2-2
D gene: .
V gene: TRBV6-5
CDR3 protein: CASSYSPGSNTGELFF
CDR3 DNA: TGTGCCAGCAGTTACTCCCCGGGATCGAACACCGGGGAGCTGTTTTTT

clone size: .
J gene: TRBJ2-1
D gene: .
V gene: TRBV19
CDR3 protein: CASSVGINNEQFF
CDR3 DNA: TGTGCCAGTAGCGTCGGGATTAACAATGAGCAGTTCTTC